The source of this TCR beta chain is a study of blood T cell repertoires in COVID-19 (dated by TCRdb to 2018 to 2020). Context from the whole study: Samples from collaborators originated in the United States, Italy and Spain and spanned both the acute and convalescent phases of COVID-19. Nearly every sample came with metadata listing a de-identified subject ID, COVID-19 status, age in years and sex. Deeply sampled blood TCRbeta repertoires from subjects exposed to, actively infected with, or recovered from COVID-19 were included in the dataset. Samples were obtained from the ongoing ImmuneRACE study (first 160 participants) and from over 1,000 subjects provided by 6 global collaborators. The repertoires were made available in a free public database intended to serve as a resource for research on the immune response to SARS-CoV-2. The prospective study material was composed of cDNA or gDNA derived from T cells, B-cell-depleted T cells, or PBMCs. Where HLA class I and class II types were available, the types were taken from metadata supplied by the sample provider, not from assay-based typing.

Beyond this particular receptor, the publication reports: The quantity of clinical and demographic metadata differed by source and by participant and was supplied without curation.

In regard to this clone: Its antigen is currently not known. Base qualities are not at hand, and no much larger clone is one base apart.

The V end loses 10 bases and the J end loses 4 bases, and a stretch of 22 bases separates them. CDR1 and CDR2, looked up from the germline V gene (reference sequence), are LNHDA and SQIVND. Counted from cysteine to phenylalanine, this CDR3 has 15 amino acids. Of all the DNA, just the CDR3 is kept, 45 bases in frame from base 1. Whole blood was collected in K2EDTA tubes by collaborating institutions according to the institutions' own protocols. Collaborator samples were shipped for TCRbeta analysis as frozen whole blood, isolated PBMCs, or DNA extracted from either sample type. TCRbeta CDR3 regions were amplified from genomic DNA using the immunoSEQ Assay, a bias-controlled multiplex PCR. As for the original processing: Within the assay, amplification of reference gene primers was used to estimate how many nucleated cells each sample contained. To quantify the absolute abundance of each unique TCRbeta CDR3 rearrangement, sequence reads were collapsed and filtered. For each sample, productive Simpson clonality was calculated as the square root of Simpson's diversity index across productive rearrangements. TCRdb holds this immuneACCESS table with in-frame rearrangements only. Some clones are missing; in checked studies, unresolved V genes explain under half, and the rest has no known cause. V and J calls and clone size are copied from that table; D and trimming were computed from the DNA. This sample holds some 260,000 clones; around 90% were observed only once. 3% of the sample is in the top ten clones.

The sequenced sample was peripheral blood. The sequence came from a young man with active or convalescent COVID-19. In this chain, TRBV19 is recombined with TRBJ1-1, with TRBD1 perhaps the D gene, on 6 matching bases. The DNA is as follows: TGTGCCACCCTACCCCCCCGCAGGGGCCGCACTGAAGCTTTCTTT. It translates as CATLPPRRGRTEAFF.